A selection of T cell receptor beta chains follows, all from one sample in a study of CD8 T cells in ankylosing spondylitis. TCRdb itself ran the 5' RACE reads through MiXCR, one entry per CDR3 protein. Of about 300,000 distinct CDR3 sequences listed, around 21% are singletons. The specimen was blood, either unsorted or a sorted T cell fraction (not recorded which). These TCRs come from a female donor with ankylosing spondylitis or in good health (not recorded which). CDR3s include the opening cysteine and the closing phenylalanine or tryptophan. Each record gives: V gene, J gene, clone size, D gene, CDR3 DNA, CDR3 protein. D genes are given only for firm matches. Clone size is given for some rows only: seen once, a few or many times, or a class if the clone is expanded.

TRBV29-1,TRBJ1-1,many,NA,TGCAGCGGTGGTGGGGCCGTCACTGAAGCTTTCTTT,CSGGGAVTEAFF
TRBV6-5,TRBJ2-5,NA,NA,TGTGCCAGCAGTTACGGGGGCGAAAAGACCCAGTACTTC,CASSYGGEKTQYF
TRBV29-1,TRBJ1-1,many,NA,TGCAGCGCTCAGAGGGGTGGTGAAGCTTTCTTT,CSAQRGGEAFF
TRBV7-2,TRBJ2-7,NA,NA,TGTGCCAGCAGCAAAGGACAGAGCTCCTACGAGCAGTACTTC,CASSKGQSSYEQYF
TRBV29-1,TRBJ2-1,many,TRBD2,TGCAGCGCCGCGCCGGGGGGAGGGTACAATGAGCAGTTCTTC,CSAAPGGGYNEQFF
TRBV25-1,TRBJ1-6,few,NA,TGTGCCAGCGGGGGACCTTCACCCCTCCACTTT,CASGGPSPLHF
TRBV5-1,TRBJ2-1,NA,TRBD2,TGCGCCAGCAGCCCGGGGACTAGCGGGGGTTACAATGAGCAGTTCTTC,CASSPGTSGGYNEQFF
TRBV7-2,TRBJ2-5,few,NA,TGTGCCAGCAGCTTAGTGGCAGAAATCCAAGAGACCCAGTACTTC,CASSLVAEIQETQYF
TRBV6-1,TRBJ2-7,once,NA,TGTGCCAGCAGTGTCGGTAGCCCGTTTAGTTTCTACGAGCAGTACTTC,CASSVGSPFSFYEQYF
TRBV29-1,TRBJ2-1,many,TRBD2,TGCAGCGTTGTTCGGGCTAGCGGGAGGTTGTCCTACAATGAGCAGTTCTTC,CSVVRASGRLSYNEQFF
TRBV20-1,TRBJ1-5,few,NA,TGCAGTGCTATGGTAGACCCTTATAGCAATCAGCCCCAGCATTTT,CSAMVDPYSNQPQHF
TRBV30,TRBJ1-1,NA,NA,TGTGCCTGGAGTGGTCTAATGGCTGAAGCTTTCTTT,CAWSGLMAEAFF
TRBV5-1,TRBJ2-7,NA,TRBD1,TGCGCCAGCAGCTTAGGGACAGGGGTCTCCTACGAGCAGTACTTC,CASSLGTGVSYEQYF
TRBV20-1,TRBJ2-2,NA,NA,TGCAGTGCTCCAGGGGAAGTGAGCACCGGGGAGCTGTTTTTT,CSAPGEVSTGELFF
TRBV11-3,TRBJ1-1,NA,NA,TGTGCCAGCAGCCTACGACAGAGTGAAGCTTTCTTT,CASSLRQSEAFF
TRBV7-2,TRBJ2-1,NA,TRBD2,TGTGCCAGCAGCATAGTGGGACTAGCGGGTACCAATGAGCAGTTCTTC,CASSIVGLAGTNEQFF
TRBV7-2,TRBJ2-1,NA,NA,TGTGCCAGCAGCTCCCGGTCGCCAAGCTCCTACAATGAGCAGTTCTTC,CASSSRSPSSYNEQFF
TRBV10-1,TRBJ2-1,once,TRBD2,TGCGCCAGCAGTGAGCAAGCGGCGGGAGGCCGGGTTGAGCAGTTCTTC,CASSEQAAGGRVEQFF
TRBV6-1,TRBJ2-7,NA,TRBD2,TGTGCCAGCAGTAGGACTAGCGGGAGGGCCGAGCAGTACTTC,CASSRTSGRAEQYF
TRBV19,TRBJ2-1,NA,TRBD1,TGTGCCAGTAGTATCGACAGGGATAAGTACAATGAGCAGTTCTTC,CASSIDRDKYNEQFF
TRBV4-3,TRBJ1-1,few,NA,TGCGCCAGCAGCCAGAGCCCCACGGGCCTGAACACTGAAGCTTTCTTT,CASSQSPTGLNTEAFF
TRBV30,TRBJ1-4,many,NA,TGTGCCTGGAGTTTACAGGAAAGTTTCCTGTTTTTT,CAWSLQESFLFF
TRBV12-3/TRBV12-4,TRBJ1-6,few,NA,TGTGCCAGCAGTTTAATTCAGGGTAATTCACCCCTCCACTTT,CASSLIQGNSPLHF
TRBV24-1,TRBJ1-1,few,NA,TGTGCCACCAGTGATTTTTTGCCAGCCATGAACACTGAAGCTTTCTTT,CATSDFLPAMNTEAFF
TRBV7-9,TRBJ2-7,NA,TRBD1,TGTGCCAGCAGCTTTACAGGGGAACCCTCCTACGAGCAGTACTTC,CASSFTGEPSYEQYF
TRBV5-1,TRBJ2-2,many,NA,TGCGCCAGCAGCATTATTAGCGGAACGAACACCGGGGAGCTGTTTTTT,CASSIISGTNTGELFF
TRBV11-2,TRBJ1-5,NA,NA,TGTGCCAGCAGCTTAGAATGGCCGGGGTTTGGCAATCAGCCCCAGCATTTT,CASSLEWPGFGNQPQHF